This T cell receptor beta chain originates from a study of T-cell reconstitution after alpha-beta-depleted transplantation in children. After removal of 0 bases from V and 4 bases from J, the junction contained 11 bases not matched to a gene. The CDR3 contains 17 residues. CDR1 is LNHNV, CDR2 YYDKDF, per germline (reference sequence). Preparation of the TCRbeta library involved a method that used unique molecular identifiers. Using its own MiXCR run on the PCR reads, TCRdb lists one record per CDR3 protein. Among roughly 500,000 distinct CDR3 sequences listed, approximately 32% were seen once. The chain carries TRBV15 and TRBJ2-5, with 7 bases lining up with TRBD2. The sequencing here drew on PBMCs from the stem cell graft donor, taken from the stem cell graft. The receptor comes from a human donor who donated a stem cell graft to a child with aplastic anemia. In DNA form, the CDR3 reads TGTGCCACCAGCAGAGATAGGGTAGCGTCGGGGGGAGAGACCCAGTACTTC. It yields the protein CATSRDRVASGGETQYF.